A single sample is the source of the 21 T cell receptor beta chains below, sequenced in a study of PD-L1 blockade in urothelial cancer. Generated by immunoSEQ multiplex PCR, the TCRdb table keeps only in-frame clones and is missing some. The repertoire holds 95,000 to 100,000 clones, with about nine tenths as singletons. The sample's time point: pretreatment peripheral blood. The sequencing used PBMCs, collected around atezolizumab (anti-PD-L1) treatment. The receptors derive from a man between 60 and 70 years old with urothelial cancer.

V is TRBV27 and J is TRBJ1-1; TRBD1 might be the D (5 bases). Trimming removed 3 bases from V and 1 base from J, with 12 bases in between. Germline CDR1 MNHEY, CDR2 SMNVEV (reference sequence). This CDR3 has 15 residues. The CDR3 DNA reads TGTGCCAGCAGTTTGTTTGGGGCGAGGAACACTGAAGCTTTCTTT. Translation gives CASSLFGARNTEAFF.

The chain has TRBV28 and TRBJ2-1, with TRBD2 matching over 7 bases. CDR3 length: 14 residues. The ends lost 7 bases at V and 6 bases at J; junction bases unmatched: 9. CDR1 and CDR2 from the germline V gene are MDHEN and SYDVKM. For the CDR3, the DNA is TGTGCCAGCACCCGGGGAGGGGTATCCAATGAGCAGTTCTTC. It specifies CASTRGGVSNEQFF.

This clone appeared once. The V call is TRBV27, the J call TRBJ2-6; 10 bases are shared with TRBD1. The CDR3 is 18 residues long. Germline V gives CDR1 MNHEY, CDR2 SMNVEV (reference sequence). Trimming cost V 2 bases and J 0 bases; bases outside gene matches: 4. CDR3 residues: CASSLRWTGGSGANVLTF. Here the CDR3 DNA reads TGTGCCAGCAGTTTAAGATGGACAGGGGGCTCTGGGGCCAACGTCCTGACTTTC.

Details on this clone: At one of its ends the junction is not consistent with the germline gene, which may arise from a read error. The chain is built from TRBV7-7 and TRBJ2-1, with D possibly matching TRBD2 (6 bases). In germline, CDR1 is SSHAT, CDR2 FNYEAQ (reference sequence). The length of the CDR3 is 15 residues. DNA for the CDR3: TGTGCTAGCAGCTTAGACGGGGGCTCCTACAATGAGCAGTTCTTC. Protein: CASSLDGGSYNEQFF.

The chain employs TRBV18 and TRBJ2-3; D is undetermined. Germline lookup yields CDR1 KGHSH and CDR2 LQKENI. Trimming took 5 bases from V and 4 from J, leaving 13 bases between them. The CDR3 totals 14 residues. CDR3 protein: CASSATLAADTQYF. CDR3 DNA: TGTGCCAGCTCAGCAACCTTAGCCGCAGATACGCAGTATTTT.

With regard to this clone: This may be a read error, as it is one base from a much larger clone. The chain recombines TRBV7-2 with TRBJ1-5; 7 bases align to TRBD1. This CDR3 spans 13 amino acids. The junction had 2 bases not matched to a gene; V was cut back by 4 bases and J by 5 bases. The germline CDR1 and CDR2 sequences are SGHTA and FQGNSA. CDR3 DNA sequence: TGTGCCAGCAGCTCGCAGGGGGATCAGCCCCAGCATTTT. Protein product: CASSSQGDQPQHF.

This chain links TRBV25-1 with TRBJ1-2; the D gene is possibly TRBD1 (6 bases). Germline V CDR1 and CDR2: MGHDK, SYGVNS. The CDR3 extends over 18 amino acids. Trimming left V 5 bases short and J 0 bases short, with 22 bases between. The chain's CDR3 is CASSRAGQLDSANYGYTF. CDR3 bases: TGTGCCAGCAGTAGGGCAGGACAGCTAGACTCAGCTAACTATGGCTACACCTTC.

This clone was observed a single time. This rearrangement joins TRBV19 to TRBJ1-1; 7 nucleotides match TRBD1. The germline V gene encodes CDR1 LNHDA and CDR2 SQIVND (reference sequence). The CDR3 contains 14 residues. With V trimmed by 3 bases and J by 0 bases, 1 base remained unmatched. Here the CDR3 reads CASSMTGMNTEAFF. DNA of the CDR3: TGTGCCAGTAGTATGACAGGGATGAACACTGAAGCTTTCTTT. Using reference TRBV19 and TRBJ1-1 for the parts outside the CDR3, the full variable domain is DGGITQSPKYLFRKEGQNVTLSCEQNLNHDAMYWYRQDPGQGLRLIYYSQIVNDFQKGDIAEGYSVSREKKESFPLTVTSAQKNPTAFYLCASSMTGMNTEAFFGQGTRLTVV.

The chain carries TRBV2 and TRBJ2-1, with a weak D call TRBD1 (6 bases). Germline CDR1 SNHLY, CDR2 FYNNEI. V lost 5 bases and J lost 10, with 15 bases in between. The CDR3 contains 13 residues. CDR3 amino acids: CASSSREQGEQFF. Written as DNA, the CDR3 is TGTGCCAGCAGTTCCAGGGAGCAGGGGGAGCAGTTCTTC.

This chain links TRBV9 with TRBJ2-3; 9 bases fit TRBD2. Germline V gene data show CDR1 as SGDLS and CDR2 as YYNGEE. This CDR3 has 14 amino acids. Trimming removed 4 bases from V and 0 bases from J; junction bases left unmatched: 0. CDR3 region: CASSSGGSTDTQYF. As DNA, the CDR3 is TGTGCCAGCAGCAGCGGGGGGAGCACAGATACGCAGTATTTT.

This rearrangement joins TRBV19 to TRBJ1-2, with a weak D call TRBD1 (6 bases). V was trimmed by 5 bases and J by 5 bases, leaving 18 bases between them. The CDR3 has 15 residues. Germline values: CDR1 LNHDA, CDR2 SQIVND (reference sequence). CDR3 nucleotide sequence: TGTGCCAGTAGTCTTCGAACAGGGCCAGGATATGGCTACACCTTC. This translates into CASSLRTGPGYGYTF.

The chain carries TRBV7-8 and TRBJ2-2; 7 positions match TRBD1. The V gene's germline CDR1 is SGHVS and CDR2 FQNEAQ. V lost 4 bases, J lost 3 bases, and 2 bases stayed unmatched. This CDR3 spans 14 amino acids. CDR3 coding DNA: TGTGCCAGCAGCTCCGGGACAGACACCGGGGAGCTGTTTTTT. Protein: CASSSGTDTGELFF.

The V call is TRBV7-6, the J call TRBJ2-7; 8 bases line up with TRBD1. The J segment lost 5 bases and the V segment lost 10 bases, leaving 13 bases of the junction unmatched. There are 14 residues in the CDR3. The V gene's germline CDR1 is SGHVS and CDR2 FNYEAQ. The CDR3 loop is CATSRAGGNDEQYF. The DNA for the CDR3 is TGTGCCACCAGTCGGGCAGGGGGCAACGACGAGCAGTACTTC.

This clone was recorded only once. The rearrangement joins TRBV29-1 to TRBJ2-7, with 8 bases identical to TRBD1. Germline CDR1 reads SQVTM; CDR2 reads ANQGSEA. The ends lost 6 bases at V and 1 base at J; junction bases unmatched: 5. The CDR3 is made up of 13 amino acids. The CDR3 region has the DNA TGCAGCGTACTTGGACAGGGTTCCTACGAGCAGTACTTC. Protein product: CSVLGQGSYEQYF.

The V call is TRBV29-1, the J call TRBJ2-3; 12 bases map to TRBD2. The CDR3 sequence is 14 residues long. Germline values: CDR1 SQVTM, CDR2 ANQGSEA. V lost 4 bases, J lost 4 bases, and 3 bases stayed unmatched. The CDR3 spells CSVGLAGGADTQYF. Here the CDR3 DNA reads TGCAGCGTTGGGCTAGCGGGAGGGGCAGATACGCAGTATTTT.

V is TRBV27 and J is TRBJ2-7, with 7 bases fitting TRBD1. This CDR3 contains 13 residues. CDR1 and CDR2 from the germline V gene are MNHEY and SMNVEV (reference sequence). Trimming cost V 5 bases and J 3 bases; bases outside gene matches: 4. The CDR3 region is CASSGSGGYEQYF. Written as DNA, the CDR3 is TGTGCCAGCAGTGGATCAGGGGGCTACGAGCAGTACTTC.

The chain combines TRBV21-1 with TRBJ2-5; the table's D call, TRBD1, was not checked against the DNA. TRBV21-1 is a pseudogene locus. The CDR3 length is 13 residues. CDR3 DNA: TGTGCCAGCAGCGGACACGTTGGGGAGACCCAGTACTTC. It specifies CASSGHVGETQYF.

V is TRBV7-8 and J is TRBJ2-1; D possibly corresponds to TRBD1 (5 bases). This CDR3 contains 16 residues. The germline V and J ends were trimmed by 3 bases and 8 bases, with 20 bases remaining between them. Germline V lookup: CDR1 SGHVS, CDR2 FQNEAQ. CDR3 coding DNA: TGTGCCAGCAGCTTGCACCCCCAGGGTTTGGCCGATGAGCAGTTCTTC. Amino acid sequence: CASSLHPQGLADEQFF.

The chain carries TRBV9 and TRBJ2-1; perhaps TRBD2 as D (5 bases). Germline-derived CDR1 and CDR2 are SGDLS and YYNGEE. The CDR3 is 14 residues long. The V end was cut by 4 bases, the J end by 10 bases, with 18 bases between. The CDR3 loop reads CASSPEGASTEQFF. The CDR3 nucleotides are TGTGCCAGCAGCCCCGAGGGAGCCTCGACGGAGCAGTTCTTC.

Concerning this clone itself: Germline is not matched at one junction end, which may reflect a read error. CDR3 residues: CASSYGEWTGLF. The CDR3 DNA reads TGTGCCAGCAGCTACGGGGAGTGGACCGGCCTCTTC. The J gene is TRBJ2-1, the V gene TRBV7-9; maybe TRBD2 (5 bases). This CDR3 comprises 12 residues. Germline CDR1 reads SEHNR; CDR2 reads FQNEAQ (reference sequence). Using reference TRBV7-9 and TRBJ2-1 for the parts outside the CDR3, the full variable domain is DTGVSQNPRHKITKRGQNVTFRCDPISEHNRLYWYRQTLGQGPEFLTYFQNEAQLEKSRLLSDRFSAERPKGSFSTLEIQRTEQGDSAMYLCASSYGEWTGLFGPGTRLTVL.

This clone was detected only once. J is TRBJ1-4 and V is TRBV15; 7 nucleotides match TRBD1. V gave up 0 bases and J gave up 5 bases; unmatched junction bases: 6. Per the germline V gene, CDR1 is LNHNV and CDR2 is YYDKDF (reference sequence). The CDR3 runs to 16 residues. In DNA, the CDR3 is TGTGCCACCAGCAGAGAGGAGGGCAGGGGGAATGAAAAACTGTTTTTT. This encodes CATSREEGRGNEKLFF.